A single sample gave rise to the 11 T cell receptor beta chains below, sequenced in a study of T cells after yellow fever vaccination. TCRdb called the 5' RACE reads again in MiXCR, with one record for every CDR3 protein. The sample gives 300,000 to 350,000 distinct CDR3 sequences, approximately 4% of which show up once; approximately 20% is in the top ten. The specimen was PBMCs, collected 15 days after the yellow fever booster vaccination. The source of these receptors is a man younger than 35 who received the YFV17D yellow fever vaccine.

The gene calls are TRBV5-5 and TRBJ2-2; possible D gene TRBD1, 6 bases. The CDR3 length is 16 residues. The V and J ends lost 4 bases and 0 bases respectively, with 13 bases between them. Germline V gives CDR1 SGHKS, CDR2 YYEKEE (reference sequence). CDR3 residues: CASSTSTGPNTGELFF. The CDR3 nucleotides read TGTGCCAGCAGCACGTCGACAGGCCCGAACACCGGGGAGCTGTTTTTT.

This rearrangement joins TRBV12-3 or TRBV12-4 to TRBJ2-1; 9 bases fit TRBD1. CDR3 length equals 15 residues. V trimming: 4 bases; J trimming: 7 bases; junction bases outside the gene matches: 8. The CDR3 sequence is CASSSTGGFGNEQFF. CDR3 bases: TGTGCCAGCAGTTCGACAGGGGGATTCGGAAATGAGCAGTTCTTC.

In this sample, this clonotype turned up a few times. The V and J genes are TRBV30 and TRBJ1-5; unclear D gene. V was pared by 4 bases and J by 2 bases, with 12 bases between. The CDR3 length is 14 residues. In germline, CDR1 is GTSNPN, CDR2 SVGIG (reference sequence). This CDR3 reads CAWTEGAGNQPQHF. CDR3 DNA sequence: TGTGCCTGGACGGAGGGCGCGGGCAATCAGCCCCAGCATTTT.

This clonotype has just a few counts. The genes are TRBV7-2 and TRBJ1-2; a possible D gene is TRBD1 (5 bases). The germline CDR1 and CDR2 sequences are SGHTA and FQGNSA. V was cut by 5 bases and J by 4 bases, with 20 bases left in between. CDR3 size: 16 residues. The CDR3 sequence: CASSPSGQGIFYGYTF. The CDR3 coding sequence is TGTGCCAGCAGCCCCAGCGGGCAGGGAATTTTCTATGGCTACACCTTC.

This clonotype showed up many times. At one end, the junction sequence differs from germline, possibly due to a read error. The chain recombines TRBV12-3 or TRBV12-4 with TRBJ2-1; D uncertain. CDR3 size: 13 residues. The CDR3 here is CASSLGRYNEQFF. CDR3 bases: TGTGCCAGCAGCTTAGGACGGTACAATGAGCAGTTCTTC.

A few counts support this clonotype. For the CDR3, the DNA is TGTGCCAGCAGCCCGGGGACACAGGGTCCCAATGAAAAACTGTTTTTT. Its translation: CASSPGTQGPNEKLFF. This chain uses TRBV3-1 with TRBJ1-4; D is possibly TRBD1 (6 bases). Germline CDR1 LGHDT, CDR2 YNNKEL (reference sequence). The CDR3 is 16 residues long. Trimming left V 4 bases short and J 5 bases short, with 17 bases between.

This clonotype was detected a few times. The chain links TRBV6-2 or TRBV6-3 to TRBJ2-7; a weak D match, TRBD2 (5 bases). V was trimmed by 0 bases and J by 1 base, leaving 10 bases between them. Looked up from germline, CDR1 is MNHEY and CDR2 is SVGEGT. The CDR3 consists of 15 residues. The CDR3 sequence: CASSYSPGESYEQYV. CDR3 in DNA: TGTGCCAGCAGTTACTCACCCGGGGAATCCTACGAGCAGTACGTC.

This clonotype came up many times. V gene TRBV3-1 combines with J gene TRBJ2-7; 11 bases match TRBD1. V dropped 11 bases and J dropped 0; count of bases not matched to a gene: 3. This CDR3 is 13 amino acids long. The germline V gene encodes CDR1 LGHDT and CDR2 YNNKEL (reference sequence). The CDR3 DNA sequence: TGTGCCTCCGGGACAGGGGGCTCCTACGAGCAGTACTTC. Its protein product is CASGTGGSYEQYF.

This clonotype was picked up many times. The chain joins TRBV7-9 to TRBJ2-2; 7 bases line up with TRBD1. The CDR3 extends over 15 amino acids. Germline loops: CDR1 SEHNR, CDR2 FQNEAQ (reference sequence). Trimming took 5 bases from V and 2 from J; bases not matched to a gene: 5. The CDR3 region is CASSPDRRNTGELFF. The CDR3 DNA reads as TGTGCCAGCAGCCCGGACAGGCGCAACACCGGGGAGCTGTTTTTT.

This clonotype was observed at least ten times. V usage is TRBV7-2 and J usage is TRBJ2-4, with 12 bases lining up with TRBD2. Germline V gives CDR1 SGHTA, CDR2 FQGNSA. The CDR3 consists of 16 residues. V gave up 5 bases and J gave up 2 bases; unmatched junction bases: 4. The CDR3 loop reads CASSLTSGGSKNIQYF. In nucleotides, the CDR3 is TGTGCCAGCAGCCTGACTAGCGGGGGCTCCAAAAACATTCAGTACTTC.

This clonotype was recorded many times. V and J are TRBV7-3 and TRBJ1-4; weak D call: TRBD1 (6 bases). The V gene lost 2 bases and the J gene lost 5 bases, with 12 bases spanning the gap. CDR1 is SGHTA and CDR2 is FQGTGA in the germline V gene. This CDR3 has 15 residues. The CDR3 is CASSLRGGPNEKLFF. CDR3 DNA: TGTGCCAGCAGCTTACGAGGGGGGCCCAATGAAAAACTGTTTTTT.